This T cell receptor (beta chain) was observed in a study of blood T cell repertoires in COVID-19. As for the study in general: Sources were T cells, B-cell-depleted T cells, or PBMCs; the material itself was cDNA or gDNA.

CDR1 and CDR2 from the germline V gene are MNHEY and SVGAGI. The germline V and J ends were trimmed by 0 bases and 5 bases, with 8 bases remaining between them. The CDR3 covers 13 residues. Only in-frame clones appear in the TCRdb table, and some are missing; sequencing was by immunoSEQ multiplex PCR. The table records 140,000 or so clones, more than 75% of them present only once. The specimen was peripheral blood. This clonotype was sampled from a man aged 55 to 69 with acute or convalescent COVID-19. The chain is built from TRBV6-5 and TRBJ2-7; no reliable D call. This chain's CDR3 is CASSYSYGHEQYF. The DNA of the CDR3 is TGTGCCAGCAGTTACTCATATGGGCACGAGCAGTACTTC.